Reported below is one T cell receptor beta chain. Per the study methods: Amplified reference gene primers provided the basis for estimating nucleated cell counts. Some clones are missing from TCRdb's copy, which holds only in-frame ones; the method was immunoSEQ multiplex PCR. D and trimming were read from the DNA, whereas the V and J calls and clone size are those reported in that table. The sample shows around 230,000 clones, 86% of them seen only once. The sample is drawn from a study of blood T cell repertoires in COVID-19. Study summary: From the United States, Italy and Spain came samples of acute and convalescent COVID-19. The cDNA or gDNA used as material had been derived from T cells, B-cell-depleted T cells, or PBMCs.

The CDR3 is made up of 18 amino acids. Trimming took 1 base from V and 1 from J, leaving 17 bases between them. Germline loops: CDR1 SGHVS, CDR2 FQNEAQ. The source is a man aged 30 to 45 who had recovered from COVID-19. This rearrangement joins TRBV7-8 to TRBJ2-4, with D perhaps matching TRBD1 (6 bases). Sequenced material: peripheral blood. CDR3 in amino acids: CASSLGYPTGHAKNIQYF. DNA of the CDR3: TGTGCCAGCAGCTTAGGTTATCCCACGGGACATGCCAAAAACATTCAGTACTTC. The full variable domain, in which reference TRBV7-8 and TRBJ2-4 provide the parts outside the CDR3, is GAGVSQSPRYKVAKRGQDVALRCDPISGHVSLFWYQQALGQGPEFLTYFQNEAQLDKSGLPSDRFFAERPEGSVSTLKIQRTQQEDSAVYLCASSLGYPTGHAKNIQYFGAGTRLSVL.